A single sample is the source of the 27 T cell receptor beta chains below, sequenced in a study of CXCR3-negative and CXCR3-positive naive CD8 T cells. UMI labels and 5' RACE were used to prepare the TRB cDNA libraries. Reprocessing the 5' RACE reads, TCRdb reports a single entry for every CDR3 protein and omits DNA. Here the sample table reports 70,000 to 100,000 distinct CDR3 sequences. Input material: naive CXCR3- CD8+ T cells from blood. The subset: CD45RO-CCR7+CD27+CD95- naive CD8+ T cells lacking CXCR3 (TNR3-). These receptor sequences come from a human donor in good health. Some clones in this sample may be carry-over from other donors' samples.

The chain has TRBV4-3 and TRBJ1-1. The V gene's germline CDR1 is LGHNA and CDR2 YSLEER. The CDR3 consists of 18 residues. This CDR3 is CASSQELTQEGPNTEAFF.

CDR3 loop: CSVEAPGREETQYF. V is TRBV29-1 and J is TRBJ2-5; without DNA, the TCRdb call of TRBD2 cannot be checked. There are 14 residues in the CDR3. Per germline, CDR1 SQVTM and CDR2 ANQGSEA.

V and J are TRBV6-2 or TRBV6-3 and TRBJ2-7; the D call of TRBD2 rests on TCRdb alone, since no DNA is present to check it. The CDR3 covers 19 residues. The V gene's germline CDR1 is MNHEY and CDR2 SVGEGT. The CDR3 is CASRTRYIGLVLVLYKQYF.

The V and J genes are TRBV7-6 and TRBJ2-1; checking the TCRdb D call of TRBD2 is not possible without DNA. The CDR3 is 14 amino acids. Germline CDR1 reads SGHVS; CDR2 reads FNYEAQ. CDR3: CASSLGSGNNEQFF.

This chain links TRBV2 with TRBJ1-1; TCRdb's assignment of TRBD1 cannot be checked, as there is no DNA. The CDR3 extends over 15 amino acids. Looked up from germline, CDR1 is SNHLY and CDR2 is FYNNEI. The CDR3 protein is CASRMTGGPNTEAFF.

The chain carries TRBV29-1 and TRBJ2-1. Looked up from germline, CDR1 is SQVTM and CDR2 is ANQGSEA. The CDR3 contains 14 residues. The CDR3 reads CSVQLGDSYNEQFF.

J is TRBJ1-2 and V is TRBV15; with no DNA, the TCRdb D assignment of TRBD1 cannot be verified. The V gene's germline CDR1 is LNHNV and CDR2 YYDKDF (reference sequence). CDR3 length: 15 residues. The CDR3 spells CATSRTNGDGYGCTF.

The chain uses TRBV6-6 and TRBJ2-7; the D call of TRBD2 rests on TCRdb alone, since no DNA is present to check it. CDR3 length: 15 residues. Germline lookup yields CDR1 MNHNY and CDR2 SVGAGI (reference sequence). The CDR3 protein is CASSYGTSGRYEQYF.

The J gene is TRBJ1-1, the V gene TRBV11-2; TCRdb outputs TRBD1, but without DNA this stays unchecked. CDR1 and CDR2 from the germline V gene are SGHAT and FQNNGV. The CDR3 totals 15 residues. The CDR3: CASSPLTGGSREAFF.

The genes are TRBV28 and TRBJ1-1. CDR1 is MDHEN, CDR2 SYDVKM, per germline. This CDR3 comprises 15 residues. CDR3: CASSLSGRVGTEAFF.

The chain carries TRBV7-9 and TRBJ2-3; TCRdb's D gene call, TRBD2, goes unchecked for lack of DNA. This CDR3 has 17 residues. Germline V CDR1 and CDR2: SEHNR, FQNEAQ (reference sequence). This CDR3 reads CASSPRTSGGPATTQYF.

The rearrangement uses TRBV7-2 and TRBJ2-7. This CDR3 comprises 15 residues. Germline V gene sequence: CDR1 SGHTA, CDR2 FQGNSA. The CDR3 sequence: CASSPLLLGPYEQYF. The complete variable domain, with remaining parts taken from reference TRBV7-2 and TRBJ2-7, reads GAGVSQSPSNKVTEKGKDVELRCDPISGHTALYWYRQSLGQGLEFLIYFQGNSAPDKSGLPSDRFSAERTGGSVSTLTIQRTQQEDSAVYLCASSPLLLGPYEQYFGPGTRLTVT.

V gene TRBV29-1 combines with J gene TRBJ1-1. Germline V gene lookup returns CDR1 SQVTM and CDR2 ANQGSEA. The CDR3 totals 13 residues. CDR3 region: CSVPGRSNTEAFF.

The chain has TRBV4-1 and TRBJ1-3; lacking DNA, the TRBD1 call made by TCRdb goes unchecked. Germline V gene data show CDR1 as MGHRA and CDR2 as YSYEKL. CDR3 length: 15 residues. This chain's CDR3 is CASSLSARTGNTIYF.

The CDR3 protein is CASSQGRGFGEAFF. The J gene is TRBJ1-1, the V gene TRBV14; checking the TCRdb D call of TRBD1 is not possible without DNA. From germline, CDR1 is SGHDN and CDR2 FVKESK. CDR3 length equals 14 residues.

CDR3 loop: CASSGTGGSYEQYF. V is TRBV5-1 and J is TRBJ2-7; checking the TCRdb D call of TRBD1 is not possible without DNA. The CDR3 consists of 14 residues. CDR1 SGHRS and CDR2 YFSETQ come from the germline V gene.

The chain couples TRBV28 to TRBJ2-7; TCRdb reports TRBD2, a call that lacks DNA to check it against. This CDR3 has 14 amino acids. CDR1 is MDHEN and CDR2 is SYDVKM in the germline V gene. The CDR3 reads CASSFRAASYEQYF.

V gene TRBV4-2 combines with J gene TRBJ2-5. The germline V gene encodes CDR1 LGHNA and CDR2 YNFKEQ. The CDR3 has 13 residues. The CDR3 protein is CASSLLSQETQYF.

The chain combines TRBV20-1 with TRBJ2-1; TCRdb indicates TRBD2, and absent DNA this call remains unverified. Germline V gene sequence: CDR1 DFQATT, CDR2 SNEGSKA (reference sequence). The CDR3 loop spans 12 amino acids. The CDR3 loop reads CSARTGAVEQFF.

The CDR3 spells CASSSDRGPYEQYF. V gene TRBV28 combines with J gene TRBJ2-7; the D call of TRBD1 rests on TCRdb alone, since no DNA is present to check it. The germline V gene encodes CDR1 MDHEN and CDR2 SYDVKM. The CDR3 has 14 amino acids.

J is TRBJ2-1 and V is TRBV28; with no DNA, the TCRdb D assignment of TRBD2 cannot be verified. Germline V CDR1 and CDR2: MDHEN, SYDVKM. The CDR3 loop spans 16 amino acids. CDR3 in amino acids: CASSPTLAGGPNEQFF.

The chain uses TRBV29-1 and TRBJ1-2. CDR1 is SQVTM, CDR2 ANQGSEA, per germline. The CDR3 consists of 13 residues. CDR3 region: CSVEREGLYGYTF.

The J gene is TRBJ2-1, the V gene TRBV7-8; TCRdb names TRBD2, which stays unverified in the absence of DNA. Germline CDR1 is SGHVS and CDR2 is FQNEAQ. The CDR3 runs 17 residues. The CDR3 loop reads CASSSGLAGGGGNEQFF. The full variable domain, its missing parts supplied by reference TRBV7-8 and TRBJ2-1, is GAGVSQSPRYKVAKRGQDVALRCDPISGHVSLFWYQQALGQGPEFLTYFQNEAQLDKSGLPSDRFFAERPEGSVSTLKIQRTQQEDSAVYLCASSSGLAGGGGNEQFFGPGTRLTVL.

The chain couples TRBV7-3 to TRBJ2-5; lacking DNA, the TRBD2 call made by TCRdb goes unchecked. Germline V lookup: CDR1 SGHTA, CDR2 FQGTGA. The CDR3 runs to 15 residues. CDR3 amino acids: CASSATSGAQETQYF.

The rearrangement joins TRBV7-9 to TRBJ2-7; TCRdb indicates TRBD2, and absent DNA this call remains unverified. The CDR3 runs 14 residues. Germline CDR1 and CDR2: SEHNR and FQNEAQ (reference sequence). The CDR3: CASSSSGSWDEQYF.

The chain carries TRBV20-1 and TRBJ2-3; lacking DNA, the TRBD2 call made by TCRdb goes unchecked. The CDR3 extends over 15 amino acids. Germline CDR1 DFQATT, CDR2 SNEGSKA (reference sequence). The CDR3 reads CSASKVADPTDTQYF.

Here the CDR3 reads CSVEGFATEAFF. The chain carries TRBV29-1 and TRBJ1-1. The CDR3 consists of 12 residues. CDR1 is SQVTM, CDR2 ANQGSEA, per germline. Full variable domain (remainder filled in from reference TRBV29-1 and TRBJ1-1): SAVISQKPSRDICQRGTSLTIQCQVDSQVTMMFWYRQQPGQSLTLIATANQGSEATYESGFVIDKFPISRPNLTFSTLTVSNMSPEDSSIYLCSVEGFATEAFFGQGTRLTVV.